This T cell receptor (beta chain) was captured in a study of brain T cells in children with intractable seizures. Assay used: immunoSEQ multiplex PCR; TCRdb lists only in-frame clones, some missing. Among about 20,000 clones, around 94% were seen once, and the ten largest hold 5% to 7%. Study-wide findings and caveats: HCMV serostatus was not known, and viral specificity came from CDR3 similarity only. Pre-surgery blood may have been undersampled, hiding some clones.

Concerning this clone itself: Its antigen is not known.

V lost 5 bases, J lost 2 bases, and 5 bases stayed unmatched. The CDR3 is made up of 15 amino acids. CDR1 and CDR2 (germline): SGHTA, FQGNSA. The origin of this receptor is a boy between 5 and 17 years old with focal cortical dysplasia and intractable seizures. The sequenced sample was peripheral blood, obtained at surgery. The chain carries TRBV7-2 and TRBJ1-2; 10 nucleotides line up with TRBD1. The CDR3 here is CASSTGQGVNYGYTF. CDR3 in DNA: TGTGCCAGCAGCACTGGACAGGGGGTAAACTATGGCTACACCTTC.